These 18 T cell receptor beta chains were all obtained from the same sample, sequenced in a study of blood T cell repertoires in COVID-19. The assay was immunoSEQ multiplex PCR, and TCRdb's table has in-frame clones only and misses some. The sample lists about 72,000 clones; approximately 91% were seen once. The specimen sequenced was peripheral blood. All receptors derive from a man over 45 with acute or convalescent COVID-19.

The chain links TRBV19 to TRBJ1-1; D unclear. Between the trimmed V and J ends, which lost 4 bases and 0 bases, there was a span of 9 bases. There are 14 residues in the CDR3. The germline CDR1 and CDR2 sequences are LNHDA and SQIVND (reference sequence). CDR3 DNA sequence: TGTGCCAGTAGTACCGGCGGCCTGAACACTGAAGCTTTCTTT. Protein sequence: CASSTGGLNTEAFF.

The V call is TRBV14, the J call TRBJ1-2; TRBD1 matches 7 bases. The CDR3 consists of 15 residues. The ends lost 4 bases at V and 3 bases at J; junction bases unmatched: 8. Germline V lookup: CDR1 SGHDN, CDR2 FVKESK. In DNA form, the CDR3 reads TGTGCCAGCAGCCCAATACAGGGGACCTACTATGGCTACACCTTC. It encodes CASSPIQGTYYGYTF.

This clone was counted once. V gene TRBV11-1 combines with J gene TRBJ2-7; D may be TRBD2 (7 bases). Germline V gene sequence: CDR1 SGHAT, CDR2 FQDESV (reference sequence). V shed 3 bases and J shed 7 bases, with 13 bases lying between them. The CDR3 runs 13 residues. As DNA, the CDR3 is TGTGCCAGCAGCTTCCAGGGGACTATGGAGCAGTACTTC. Its protein product is CASSFQGTMEQYF.

The V gene is TRBV30, the J gene TRBJ2-2; perhaps TRBD1 as D (5 bases). Germline V gene lookup returns CDR1 GTSNPN and CDR2 SVGIG (reference sequence). This CDR3 is built from 15 residues. The ends were cut back, 0 bases at V and 3 bases at J, with 11 bases in the middle. CDR3 nucleotide sequence: TGTGCCTGGAGTGTAGGGGCTGCTGACACCGGGGAGCTGTTTTTT. Its translation: CAWSVGAADTGELFF.

The chain has TRBV18 and TRBJ1-1; D is unclear. The CDR3 length is 14 residues. Trimming removed 3 bases at V and 1 base at J, with 9 bases between. Per the germline V gene, CDR1 is KGHSH and CDR2 is LQKENI. CDR3 residues: CASSPQQRNTEAFF. CDR3 DNA sequence: TGTGCCAGCTCACCCCAACAGAGGAACACTGAAGCTTTCTTT.

The CDR3 sequence: CASSLIKSSRSPLHF. CDR3 sequence (DNA): TGTGCCAGCAGTTTAATTAAGAGTAGTCGTTCACCCCTCCACTTT. This chain uses TRBV28 with TRBJ1-6; D is undetermined. The CDR3 consists of 15 residues. CDR1 and CDR2 from the germline V gene are MDHEN and SYDVKM. Trimming pared 2 bases from V and 9 bases from J, leaving 14 bases between.

This chain links TRBV24-1 with TRBJ2-3; 11 bases map to TRBD1. The CDR3 covers 15 residues. V shed 4 bases, J shed 4 bases, and the junction held 3 bases outside the gene matches. Germline CDR1 KGHDR, CDR2 SFDVKD. CDR3 sequence reads: CATSERTGGPDTQYF. For the CDR3, the DNA is TGTGCCACCAGTGAGCGGACAGGGGGCCCAGATACGCAGTATTTT.

The chain recombines TRBV5-6 with TRBJ1-1; 7 bases agree with TRBD1. The germline V gene has CDR1 SGHDT and CDR2 YYEEEE. After removal of 2 bases from V and 6 bases from J, the junction contained 10 bases not matched to a gene. The CDR3 spans 15 residues. The CDR3 sequence: CASSFKGAGGSEAFF. The CDR3 DNA follows: TGTGCCAGCAGCTTTAAGGGGGCCGGAGGTTCTGAAGCTTTCTTT.

The chain uses TRBV6-5 and TRBJ2-7; a weak D match, TRBD1 (6 bases). V was clipped by 6 bases and J by 4 bases, with 16 bases between them. In germline, CDR1 is MNHEY, CDR2 SVGAGI. The CDR3 spans 14 residues. CDR3 amino acids: CASRRDTGEYEQYF. CDR3 DNA: TGTGCCAGCAGACGGGACACCGGAGAGTACGAGCAGTACTTC.

The chain recombines TRBV18 with TRBJ1-2; TRBD1 agrees at 10 bases. Germline V gene lookup returns CDR1 KGHSH and CDR2 LQKENI. V lost 3 bases and J lost 2; bases outside the gene matches: 12. This CDR3 has 18 amino acids. The CDR3 loop is CASSPPPGQGILNYGYTF. Here the CDR3 DNA reads TGTGCCAGCTCACCGCCTCCGGGACAGGGGATCCTAAACTATGGCTACACCTTC. Based on the CDR3 plus reference TRBV18 and TRBJ1-2, the full variable domain is NAGVMQNPRHLVRRRGQEARLRCSPMKGHSHVYWYRQLPEEGLKFMVYLQKENIIDESGMPKERFSAEFPKEGPSILRIQQVVRGDSAAYFCASSPPPGQGILNYGYTFGSGTRLTVV.

V usage is TRBV19 and J usage is TRBJ2-7; 8 positions match TRBD1. The CDR3 sequence is 14 residues long. In germline, CDR1 is LNHDA, CDR2 SQIVND (reference sequence). J was trimmed by 3 bases and V by 3 bases; bases with no gene match: 4. CDR3 region: CASSIGQGHYEQYF. CDR3 DNA sequence: TGTGCCAGTAGTATTGGACAGGGACACTACGAGCAGTACTTC.

The rearrangement links TRBV2 to TRBJ2-7, with TRBD2 matching 7 bases. V was clipped by 0 bases and J by 3 bases; unmatched bases: 8. The CDR3 totals 16 residues. Per the germline V gene, CDR1 is SNHLY and CDR2 is FYNNEI. The CDR3 is CASSEAASGSYYEQYF. The CDR3 DNA reads as TGTGCCAGCAGTGAAGCGGCTAGCGGATCCTACTACGAGCAGTACTTC.

The CDR3 here is CASSTRQGPSVHGYTF. CDR3 nucleotide sequence: TGTGCCAGCTCAACAAGACAGGGGCCCTCAGTCCATGGCTACACCTTC. The chain joins TRBV18 to TRBJ1-2; TRBD1 agrees at 8 bases. The CDR3 sequence is 16 residues long. J was trimmed by 6 bases and V by 5 bases; bases with no gene match: 14. Germline V gene data show CDR1 as KGHSH and CDR2 as LQKENI.

About this clone: One end of the junction does not line up with germline, which may come from a read error. The chain couples TRBV11-2 to TRBJ2-5; a possible D gene is TRBD1 (5 bases). CDR3 length: 13 residues. Germline V gene data show CDR1 as SGHAT and CDR2 as FQNNGV. The CDR3 nucleotides are TGTGCCAGCAGCTTAGGACAGCAAGGGACCCAGTACTTC. Its translation: CASSLGQQGTQYF.

Comments on this clone: This sample also contains other DNA sequences that code for the same CDR3. The rearrangement joins TRBV2 to TRBJ2-2, with 7 bases aligning to TRBD1. V was pared by 6 bases and J by 4 bases, with 5 bases of the junction left unmatched. This CDR3 is built from 14 residues. Germline V CDR1 and CDR2: SNHLY, FYNNEI. The CDR3, as DNA: TGTGCCAGCAGCGACAGGGTTGGCACCGGGGAGCTGTTTTTT. Protein: CASSDRVGTGELFF.

The chain couples TRBV19 to TRBJ2-1, with D hard to call. This CDR3 has 13 residues. CDR1 and CDR2 from the germline V gene are LNHDA and SQIVND (reference sequence). The V and J ends lost 5 bases and 8 bases respectively, with 13 bases between them. This chain's CDR3 is CASSLRTYHEQFF. DNA for the CDR3: TGTGCCAGTAGTTTGCGAACCTATCATGAGCAGTTCTTC.

V usage is TRBV19 and J usage is TRBJ2-2, with a weak D call TRBD1 (7 bases). Germline V gene sequence: CDR1 LNHDA, CDR2 SQIVND (reference sequence). This CDR3 spans 16 amino acids. Trimming took 5 bases from V and 2 from J, leaving 15 bases between them. The CDR3 is CASSPQGGANTGELFF. The DNA of the CDR3 is TGTGCCAGTAGTCCCCAGGGGGGCGCTAACACCGGGGAGCTGTTTTTT. The full variable domain, completed using reference TRBV19 and TRBJ2-2, is DGGITQSPKYLFRKEGQNVTLSCEQNLNHDAMYWYRQDPGQGLRLIYYSQIVNDFQKGDIAEGYSVSREKKESFPLTVTSAQKNPTAFYLCASSPQGGANTGELFFGEGSRLTVL.

V gene TRBV6-5 combines with J gene TRBJ1-2; 7 bases align to TRBD1. V trimming: 6 bases; J trimming: 2 bases; junction bases outside the gene matches: 3. This CDR3 region has 13 residues. The germline V gene encodes CDR1 MNHEY and CDR2 SVGAGI. The CDR3 region is CASRLDRNYGYTF. The CDR3 bases are TGTGCCAGCAGGCTGGACAGGAACTATGGCTACACCTTC.